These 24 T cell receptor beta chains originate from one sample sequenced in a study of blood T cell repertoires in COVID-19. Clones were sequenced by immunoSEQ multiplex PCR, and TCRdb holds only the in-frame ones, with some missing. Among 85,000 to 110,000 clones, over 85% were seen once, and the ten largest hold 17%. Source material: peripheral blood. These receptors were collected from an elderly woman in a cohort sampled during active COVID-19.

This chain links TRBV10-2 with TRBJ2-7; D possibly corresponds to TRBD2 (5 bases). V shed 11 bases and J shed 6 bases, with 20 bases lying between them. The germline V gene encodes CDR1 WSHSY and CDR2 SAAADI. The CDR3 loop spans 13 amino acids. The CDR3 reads CASRRGGESEQYF. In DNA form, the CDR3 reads TGCGCCTCCAGGCGAGGAGGTGAGAGCGAGCAGTACTTC.

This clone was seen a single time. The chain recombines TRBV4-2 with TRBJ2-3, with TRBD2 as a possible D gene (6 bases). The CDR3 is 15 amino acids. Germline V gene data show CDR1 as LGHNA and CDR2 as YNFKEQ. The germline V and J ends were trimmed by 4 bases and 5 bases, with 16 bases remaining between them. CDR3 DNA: TGTGCCAGCAGCCCAGCGGCCGCAGCGGGAGATACGCAGTATTTT. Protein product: CASSPAAAAGDTQYF.

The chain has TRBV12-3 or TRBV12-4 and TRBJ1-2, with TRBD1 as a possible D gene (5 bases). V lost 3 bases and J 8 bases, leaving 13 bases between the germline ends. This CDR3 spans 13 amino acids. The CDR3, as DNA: TGTGCCAGCAGTTTGGGGCAAATCGGGGGCTACACCTTC. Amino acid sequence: CASSLGQIGGYTF.

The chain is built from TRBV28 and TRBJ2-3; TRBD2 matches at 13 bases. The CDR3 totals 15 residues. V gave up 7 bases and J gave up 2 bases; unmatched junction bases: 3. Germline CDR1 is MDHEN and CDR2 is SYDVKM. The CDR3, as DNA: TGTGCCAGCACGGGACTAGCGGGAAACACAGATACGCAGTATTTT. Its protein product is CASTGLAGNTDTQYF.

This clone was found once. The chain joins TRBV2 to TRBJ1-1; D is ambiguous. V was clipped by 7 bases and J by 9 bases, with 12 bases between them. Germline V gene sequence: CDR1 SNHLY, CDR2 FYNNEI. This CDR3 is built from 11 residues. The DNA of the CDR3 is TGTGCCAGCACCATGCAGGTCCAAGCTTTCTTT. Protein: CASTMQVQAFF.

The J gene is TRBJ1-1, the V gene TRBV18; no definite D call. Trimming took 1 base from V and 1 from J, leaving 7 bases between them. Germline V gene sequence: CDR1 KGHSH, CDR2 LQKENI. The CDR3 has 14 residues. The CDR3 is CASSPLQPNTEAFF. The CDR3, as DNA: TGTGCCAGCTCACCACTACAGCCGAACACTGAAGCTTTCTTT.

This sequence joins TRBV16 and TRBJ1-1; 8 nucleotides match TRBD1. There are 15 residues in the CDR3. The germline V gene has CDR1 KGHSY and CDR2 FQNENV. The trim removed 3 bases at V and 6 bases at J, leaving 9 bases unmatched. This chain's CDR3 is CASSHNPQGASEAFF. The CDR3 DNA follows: TGTGCCAGCAGCCACAACCCCCAGGGGGCGTCTGAAGCTTTCTTT.

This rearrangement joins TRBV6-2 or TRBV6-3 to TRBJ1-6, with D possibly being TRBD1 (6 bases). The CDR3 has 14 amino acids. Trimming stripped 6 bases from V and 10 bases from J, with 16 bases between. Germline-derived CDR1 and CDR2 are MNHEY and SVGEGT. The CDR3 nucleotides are TGTGCCAGCAGCGAACAGGGTAGTAACTCACCCCTCCACTTT. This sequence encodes CASSEQGSNSPLHF.

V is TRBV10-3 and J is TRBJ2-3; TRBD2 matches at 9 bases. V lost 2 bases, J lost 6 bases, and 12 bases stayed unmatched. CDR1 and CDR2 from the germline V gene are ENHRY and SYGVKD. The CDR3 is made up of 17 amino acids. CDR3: CAISEPIAGGRADTQYF. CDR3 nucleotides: TGTGCCATCAGTGAGCCCATCGCCGGCGGGAGGGCGGATACGCAGTATTTT.

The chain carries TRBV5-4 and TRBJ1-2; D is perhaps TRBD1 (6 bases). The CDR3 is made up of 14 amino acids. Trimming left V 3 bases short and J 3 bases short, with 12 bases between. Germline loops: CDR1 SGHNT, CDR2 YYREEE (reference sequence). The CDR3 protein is CASSSPDSDYGYTF. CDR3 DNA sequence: TGTGCCAGCAGCTCGCCGGACAGCGACTATGGCTACACCTTC.

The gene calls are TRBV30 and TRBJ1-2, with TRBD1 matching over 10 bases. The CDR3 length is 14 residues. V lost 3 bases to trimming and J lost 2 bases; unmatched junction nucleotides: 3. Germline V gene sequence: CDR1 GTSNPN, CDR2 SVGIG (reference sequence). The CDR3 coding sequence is TGTGCCTGGAGCACGGACAGGGGGAACTATGGCTACACCTTC. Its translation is CAWSTDRGNYGYTF.

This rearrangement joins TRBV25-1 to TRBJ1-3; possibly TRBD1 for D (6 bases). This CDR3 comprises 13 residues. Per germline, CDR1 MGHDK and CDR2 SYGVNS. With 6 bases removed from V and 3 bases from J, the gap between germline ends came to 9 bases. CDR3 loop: CASRWGRGNTIYF. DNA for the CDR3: TGTGCCAGCAGATGGGGGCGTGGAAACACCATATATTTT.

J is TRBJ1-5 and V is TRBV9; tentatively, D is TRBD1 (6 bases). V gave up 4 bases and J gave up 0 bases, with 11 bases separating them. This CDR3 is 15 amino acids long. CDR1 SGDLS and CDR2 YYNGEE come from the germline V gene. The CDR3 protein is CASSPTGLSNQPQHF. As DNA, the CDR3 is TGTGCCAGCAGCCCGACAGGTCTTAGCAATCAGCCCCAGCATTTT. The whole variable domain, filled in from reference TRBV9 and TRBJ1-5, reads DSGVTQTPKHLITATGQRVTLRCSPRSGDLSVYWYQQSLDQGLQFLIQYYNGEERAKGNILERFSAQQFPDLHSELNLSSLELGDSALYFCASSPTGLSNQPQHFGDGTRLSIL.

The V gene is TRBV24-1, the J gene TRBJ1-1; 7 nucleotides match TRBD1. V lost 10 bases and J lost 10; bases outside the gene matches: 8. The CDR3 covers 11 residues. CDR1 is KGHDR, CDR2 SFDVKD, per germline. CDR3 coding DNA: TGTGCCACTGGCTTACAGGGGAGAGCTTTCTTT. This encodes CATGLQGRAFF.

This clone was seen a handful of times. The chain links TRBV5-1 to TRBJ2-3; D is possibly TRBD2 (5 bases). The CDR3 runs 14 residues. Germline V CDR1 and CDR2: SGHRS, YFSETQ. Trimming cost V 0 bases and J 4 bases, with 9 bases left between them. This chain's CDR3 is CASSLEWGADTQYF. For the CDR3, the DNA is TGCGCCAGCAGCTTGGAGTGGGGAGCAGATACGCAGTATTTT.

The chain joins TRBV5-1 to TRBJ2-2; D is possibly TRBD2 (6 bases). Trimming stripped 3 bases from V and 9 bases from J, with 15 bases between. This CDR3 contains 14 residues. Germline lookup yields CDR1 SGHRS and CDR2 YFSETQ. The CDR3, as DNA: TGCGCCAGCAGCTCACCGGGGGTGAGGCGGGAGCTGTTTTTT. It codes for CASSSPGVRRELFF.

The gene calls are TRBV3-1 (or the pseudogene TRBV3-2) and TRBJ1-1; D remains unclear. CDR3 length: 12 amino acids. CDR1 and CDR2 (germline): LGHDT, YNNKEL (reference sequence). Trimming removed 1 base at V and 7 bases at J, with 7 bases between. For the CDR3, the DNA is TGTGCCAGCAGCCAAGGAGAGCTTGAAGCTTTCTTT. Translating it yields CASSQGELEAFF.

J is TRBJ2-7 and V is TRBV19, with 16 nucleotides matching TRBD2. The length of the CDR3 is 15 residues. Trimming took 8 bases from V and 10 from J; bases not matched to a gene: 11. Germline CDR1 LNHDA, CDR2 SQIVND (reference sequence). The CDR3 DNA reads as TGTGCCAGTTCCATCGGGACTAGCGGGAGGGCCATCCAGTACTTC. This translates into CASSIGTSGRAIQYF.

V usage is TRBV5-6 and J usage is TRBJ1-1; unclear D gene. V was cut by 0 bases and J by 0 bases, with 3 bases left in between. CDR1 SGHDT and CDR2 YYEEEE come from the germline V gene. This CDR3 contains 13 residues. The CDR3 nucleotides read TGTGCCAGCAGCTTGGTAATGAACACTGAAGCTTTCTTT. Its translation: CASSLVMNTEAFF.

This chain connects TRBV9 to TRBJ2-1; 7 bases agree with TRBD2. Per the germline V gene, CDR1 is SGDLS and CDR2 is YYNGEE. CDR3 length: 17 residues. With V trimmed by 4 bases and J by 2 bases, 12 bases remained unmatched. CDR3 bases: TGTGCCAGCAGCCCCGGGGGGAGAGGGAGAACCTACAATGAGCAGTTCTTC. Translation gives CASSPGGRGRTYNEQFF.

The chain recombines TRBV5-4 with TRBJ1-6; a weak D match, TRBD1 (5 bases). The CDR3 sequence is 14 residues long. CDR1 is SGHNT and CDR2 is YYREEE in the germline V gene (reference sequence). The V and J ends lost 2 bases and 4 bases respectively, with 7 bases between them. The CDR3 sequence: CASSFGGYNSPLHF. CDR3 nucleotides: TGTGCCAGCAGCTTCGGGGGATATAATTCACCCCTCCACTTT.

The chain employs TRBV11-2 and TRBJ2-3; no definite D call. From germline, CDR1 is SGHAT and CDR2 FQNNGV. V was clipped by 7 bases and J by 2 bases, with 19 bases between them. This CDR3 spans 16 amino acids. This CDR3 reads CASTTSVGYPTDTQYF. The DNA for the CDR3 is TGTGCCAGCACCACGTCCGTCGGGTACCCCACAGATACGCAGTATTTT.

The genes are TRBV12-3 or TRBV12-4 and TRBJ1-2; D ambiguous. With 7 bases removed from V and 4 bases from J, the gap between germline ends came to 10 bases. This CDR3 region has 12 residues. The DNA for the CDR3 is TGTGCCAGCACCCTAGATCTCTATGGCTACACCTTC. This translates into CASTLDLYGYTF.

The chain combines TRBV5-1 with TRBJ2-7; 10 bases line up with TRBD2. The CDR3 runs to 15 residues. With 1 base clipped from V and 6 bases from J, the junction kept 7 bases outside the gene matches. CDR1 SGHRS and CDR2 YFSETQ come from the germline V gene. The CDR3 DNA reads TGCGCCAGCAGCTTGACTAGCGGGATACTCACCGAGCAGTACTTC. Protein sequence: CASSLTSGILTEQYF.